The 8 T cell receptor beta chains listed next were all sequenced from one sample in a study of T cells in Graves' hyperthyroidism and ophthalmopathy (dated by TCRdb to the late 2010s). Library generation was performed with multiplex PCR. TCRdb shows the sequencer as Illumina HiSeq 2000. Amplification of TCR beta CDR3 regions was carried out from RNA transcripts. The first round of RT-PCR for the TCR CDR3 was performed with the HTBI primer set and the Qiagen OneStep RT-PCR kit. TCRdb reanalyzed the raw reads on its own, using fastp at Q25 for trimming and MiXCR for clone calling, and kept in-frame beta chains. Rows are unified per CDR3 protein, each entry keeping the most common DNA and genes. This sample has roughly 290,000 distinct CDR3 sequences in its table, and over 15% of those were observed once. Approximately 57% of the sample lies in the top ten. Specimen: blood. The source of these receptors is a woman aged 55-75 years with Graves' ophthalmopathy.

The V call is TRBV6-2 or TRBV6-3, the J call TRBJ2-1; 7 nucleotides align to TRBD2. V dropped 3 bases and J dropped 10; count of bases not matched to a gene: 9. Germline values: CDR1 MNHEY, CDR2 SVGEGT. The CDR3 has 14 residues. For the CDR3, the DNA is TGTGCCAGCAGTTATGGGATCGGGACTAAGGAGCAGTTCTTC. Translating gives CASSYGIGTKEQFF.

J is TRBJ2-5 and V is TRBV6-2 or TRBV6-3; the D gene is possibly TRBD2 (7 bases). This CDR3 spans 12 amino acids. Between the trimmed V and J ends, which lost 6 bases and 4 bases, there was a span of 9 bases. Germline V CDR1 and CDR2: MNHEY, SVGEGT. The chain's CDR3 is CASRRGPETQYF. The CDR3 coding sequence is TGTGCCAGCAGGCGGGGGCCAGAGACCCAGTACTTC.

The table lists this clonotype with many counts. The rearrangement uses TRBV2 and TRBJ2-3, with 7 bases identical to TRBD1. CDR3 length: 15 residues. Per the germline V gene, CDR1 is SNHLY and CDR2 is FYNNEI. V shed 4 bases and J 2 bases; nucleotides not matched to a gene: 6. In DNA, the CDR3 is TGTGCCAGCAGTGGAAAGCAGGGGGACACAGATACGCAGTATTTT. It encodes CASSGKQGDTDTQYF. The full variable domain, rest sourced from reference TRBV2 and TRBJ2-3, is EPEVTQTPSHQVTQMGQEVILRCVPISNHLYFYWYRQILGQKVEFLVSFYNNEISEKSEIFDDQFSVERPDGSNFTLKIRSTKLEDSAMYFCASSGKQGDTDTQYFGPGTRLTVL.

Note on this clonotype: A much larger clone sits a single nucleotide away, making a read error possible. This sequence joins TRBV7-2 and TRBJ1-1; 7 nucleotides align to TRBD1. The CDR3 runs to 12 residues. Germline assignment: CDR1 SGHTA and CDR2 FQGNSA. J was trimmed by 13 bases and V by 8 bases; bases with no gene match: 13. CDR3 residues: CASSFPGGQYFF. The CDR3 DNA reads TGTGCCAGCTCCTTCCCAGGGGGACAGTATTTCTTT.

The J gene is TRBJ1-2, the V gene TRBV5-5, with D tentatively TRBD1 (5 bases). The ends were cut back, 4 bases at V and 4 bases at J, with 17 bases in the middle. This CDR3 spans 15 amino acids. Looked up from germline, CDR1 is SGHKS and CDR2 is YYEKEE (reference sequence). The CDR3 DNA reads TGTGCCAGCAGCAGACGAGGGGTGGTGATCTATGGCTACACCTTC. Residues: CASSRRGVVIYGYTF.

This clonotype appeared a single time. V is TRBV20-1 and J is TRBJ1-6; possible D gene TRBD1, 6 bases. V gave up 0 bases and J gave up 8 bases, with 14 bases separating them. Per germline, CDR1 DFQATT and CDR2 SNEGSKA (reference sequence). This CDR3 spans 15 amino acids. The CDR3 DNA is TGCAGTGCTAGAGAGGCCCTCAGGGGAGATTCACCCCTCCACTTT. Protein sequence: CSAREALRGDSPLHF.

This clonotype was observed a few times. The chain has TRBV10-3 and TRBJ1-1, with a tentative D call TRBD1 (5 bases). Germline CDR1 is ENHRY and CDR2 is SYGVKD. This CDR3 contains 14 residues. The V end was cut by 0 bases, the J end by 5 bases, with 10 bases between. CDR3 sequence (DNA): TGTGCCATCAGTGAGTCGGTAGGGGTGACTGAAGCTTTCTTT. Amino acid sequence: CAISESVGVTEAFF.

This clonotype was picked up a small number of times. V gene TRBV7-2 combines with J gene TRBJ1-6; maybe TRBD1 (5 bases). Germline V gene lookup returns CDR1 SGHTA and CDR2 FQGNSA. This CDR3 comprises 14 residues. The ends were cut back, 1 base at V and 14 bases at J, with 15 bases in the middle. The CDR3 coding sequence is TGTGCCAGCAGCTTAGAACCGGACAAAAAAGCCCTCCACTTT. Its translation: CASSLEPDKKALHF.